The 7 T cell receptor beta chains given below trace back to one sample, sequenced in a study of blood T cell repertoires in COVID-19. The table came from immunoSEQ multiplex PCR; TCRdb's copy has only in-frame clones and leaves some out. The sample shows hundreds of thousands of clones, 86% of them seen only once. Sequencing was done on a sample of PBMCs or T cells enriched from blood (not recorded which). Receptors were obtained from a woman in her fifties or sixties who had recovered from COVID-19.

The V gene is TRBV3-1 (or the pseudogene TRBV3-2), the J gene TRBJ1-2, with D possibly being TRBD1 (6 bases). The CDR3 spans 15 residues. The V end lost 2 bases, the J end lost 4 bases, and 14 bases lay between the germline ends. From germline, CDR1 is LGHDT and CDR2 YNNKEL (reference sequence). This chain's CDR3 is CASSQTGQLTYGYTF. Written as DNA, the CDR3 is TGTGCCAGCAGCCAAACCGGACAGCTAACCTATGGCTACACCTTC.

This clone was picked up a small number of times. The rearrangement links TRBV4-3 to TRBJ1-6; TRBD1 is a possible D gene (5 bases). This CDR3 spans 14 amino acids. Germline V gene data show CDR1 as LGHNA and CDR2 as YSLEER. Trimming took 6 bases from V and 7 from J, leaving 13 bases between them. CDR3 nucleotides: TGCGCCAGCAGAAAGGGCAGGGCGAATTCACCCCTCCACTTT. Translation: CASRKGRANSPLHF.

This clone has a handful of counts. The chain links TRBV28 to TRBJ2-7; D not resolved. CDR3 length: 12 amino acids. CDR1 and CDR2 (germline): MDHEN, SYDVKM. V shed 2 bases and J shed 7 bases, with 9 bases lying between them. The CDR3 DNA follows: TGTGCCAGCAGTTTACTTGTGAGGGAGCAGTACTTC. This sequence encodes CASSLLVREQYF. The whole variable domain, remainder taken from reference TRBV28 and TRBJ2-7, is DVKVTQSSRYLVKRTGEKVFLECVQDMDHENMFWYRQDPGLGLRLIYFSYDVKMKEKGDIPEGYSVSREKKERFSLILESASTNQTSMYLCASSLLVREQYFGPGTRLTVT.

The chain couples TRBV28 to TRBJ2-2, with 9 bases lining up with TRBD1. The ends lost 7 bases at V and 6 bases at J; junction bases unmatched: 9. The CDR3 spans 15 residues. Germline V gene data show CDR1 as MDHEN and CDR2 as SYDVKM. The CDR3 loop reads CASTLWTGEAGELFF. As DNA, the CDR3 is TGTGCCAGCACACTTTGGACAGGGGAGGCCGGGGAGCTGTTTTTT.

V is TRBV28 and J is TRBJ1-1; D remains ambiguous. The CDR3 length is 13 residues. Germline V gene sequence: CDR1 MDHEN, CDR2 SYDVKM. The V gene lost 5 bases and the J gene lost 0 bases, with 7 bases spanning the gap. The CDR3 coding sequence is TGTGCCAGCAGTGTAGACATGAACACTGAAGCTTTCTTT. Translated, it gives CASSVDMNTEAFF.

The chain couples TRBV6-5 to TRBJ1-4, with D possibly being TRBD1 (5 bases). This CDR3 contains 14 residues. Trimming pared 8 bases from V and 7 bases from J, leaving 17 bases between. Germline CDR1 MNHEY, CDR2 SVGAGI. CDR3 nucleotides: TGTGCCAGCGGAAACAGGCAGGGAGGTGAAAAACTGTTTTTT. It codes for CASGNRQGGEKLFF.

The rearrangement links TRBV18 to TRBJ1-2; no definite D call. The CDR3 consists of 13 residues. The germline CDR1 and CDR2 sequences are KGHSH and LQKENI. Trimming stripped 2 bases from V and 4 bases from J, with 8 bases between. CDR3 DNA sequence: TGTGCCAGCTCACCATCGGGTCCCTATGGCTACACCTTC. Its translation: CASSPSGPYGYTF.